This T cell receptor (beta chain) was sequenced in a study of T cells after yellow fever vaccination. Broader study findings: Most clones from primary vaccination resurfaced after the booster (approximately 97% CD4, around 91% CD8). Abundant clonotypes (contaminants from the bulk population) could be present in FACS-sorted repertoires.

There are a few counts of this clonotype. Its antigen remains unidentified. V was shortened by 4 bases and J by 3 bases, with 12 bases between the two germline ends. Germline-derived CDR1 and CDR2 are MGHRA and YSYEKL. This CDR3 is built from 14 residues. TCRdb re-derived calls from the 5' RACE reads in MiXCR, one entry per CDR3 protein. The sample lists 70,000 or so distinct CDR3 sequences; around 7.7% were seen once. The specimen comprised CD8+ T cells sorted from PBMCs, sampled around 10 days after the first yellow fever vaccination. The V and J genes are TRBV4-1 and TRBJ2-5, with D perhaps matching TRBD1 (6 bases). The source of this sequence is a man aged 18 to 29 who received the YFV17D yellow fever vaccine. CDR3 amino acids: CASSPLPGEETQYF. The CDR3 coding sequence is TGCGCCAGCAGCCCCTTGCCAGGGGAAGAGACCCAGTACTTC.